This TCR beta chain appears in the sequencing data of a study of T-cell reconstitution after alpha-beta-depleted transplantation in children. Unique molecular identifiers were built into the TCRbeta library. TCRdb reprocessed the PCR reads with MiXCR, giving one entry per CDR3 protein. The sample has about 340,000 distinct CDR3 sequences; 10% are singletons. The CDR3 sequence is 16 residues long. Trimming shortened V by 4 bases and J by 4 bases, and 19 bases separated the two germline ends. The germline CDR1 and CDR2 sequences are SGDLS and YYNGEE. This sequence originates from a human donor who donated a stem cell graft to a child with acute lymphoblastic leukemia. This specimen was PBMCs from the stem cell graft donor, taken from the stem cell graft. This chain uses TRBV9 with TRBJ2-3; maybe TRBD1 (5 bases). The CDR3 here is CASSSRWGSFADTQYF. The CDR3 nucleotides are TGTGCCAGCAGCTCAAGATGGGGCAGTTTTGCAGATACGCAGTATTTT.